A selection of T cell receptor beta chains follows, all from one sample in a study of response to subunit inactivated influenza vaccine. MiXCR was run by TCRdb on the RT-PCR reads, yielding one entry per CDR3 protein. In the table there are 550,000 to 800,000 distinct CDR3 sequences, 14% of which are singletons. The sample was PBMCs from blood, taken roughly 15 days before vaccination. The origin of the receptors is a man aged 45-65 years who received an inactivated influenza vaccine. Each CDR3 is given with its conserved first and last residue. Each record gives: V gene, J gene, CDR3 protein.

>TRBV5-1|TRBJ1-2
CASSSGLQSYTF
>TRBV7-6|TRBJ2-5
CASSPRPEEETQYF
>TRBV11-2|TRBJ2-3
CASSFNRGTDTQYF
>TRBV7-2|TRBJ2-1
CASSFGLAIYNEQFF
>TRBV5-1|TRBJ1-2
CASSSDRREGYTF
>TRBV11-2|TRBJ2-1
CASSLGQGAASPWYNEQFF
>TRBV20-1|TRBJ2-5
CSATALQGNQETQYF
>TRBV4-2|TRBJ2-3
CASAGFSDTQYF
>TRBV7-8|TRBJ2-1
CASSSTGTGIYNEQFF
>TRBV29-1|TRBJ1-2
CSVLQGGYGYTF
>TRBV11-2|TRBJ2-3
CASSLVGGELHTQYF
>TRBV15|TRBJ2-3
CATSTGQGADTQYF
>TRBV7-2|TRBJ2-7
CASSTRTSGDYEQYF
>TRBV2|TRBJ2-2
CASSKDRGDTGELFF
>TRBV3-1|TRBJ2-3
CASSQGGQGDTQYF
>TRBV12-3/TRBV12-4|TRBJ1-1
CASRGKQGAYAEAFF
>TRBV5-1|TRBJ2-5
CASSIGTTDGETQYF
>TRBV30|TRBJ2-3
CAWSVGTGTDTQYF
>TRBV4-1|TRBJ1-4
CASSQDRDSEKLFF
>TRBV7-3|TRBJ2-1
CASSTRKENEQFF
>TRBV18|TRBJ2-7
CASSSRGTSGTYEQYF
>TRBV4-3|TRBJ1-1
CASSQVEARRQGLNTEAFF
>TRBV5-1|TRBJ1-1
CASSLGQGAPGTEAFF
>TRBV29-1|TRBJ2-3
CSVSGRLSTDTQYF
>TRBV20-1|TRBJ2-3
CSAEPSYNADTQYF
>TRBV12-3/TRBV12-4|TRBJ1-5
CASSSGDSIQHF
>TRBV29-1|TRBJ2-7
CSGGQGAEQYF
>TRBV6-2/TRBV6-3|TRBJ2-6
CASSTIPLQLSGANVLTF